The clone carrying this TCR beta chain was detected only a few times. What it recognizes is unknown. Preparation of the TCRbeta library was carried out with unique molecular identifiers. TCRdb reprocessed the PCR reads via MiXCR and lists one record per CDR3 protein. This table has fewer than 250,000 distinct CDR3 sequences, approximately 15% appearing once. The sample belongs to a study of T-cell reconstitution after alpha-beta-depleted transplantation in children. Study-wide results and caveats: Certain patients had high TCRbeta diversity at day 60, and it came from recipient T cells and thymic progenitors that survived. After transplant, at about two months, alpha-beta T cells were reportedly derived from several hundred expanded graft clones.

CDR1 and CDR2 (germline): DFQATT, SNEGSKA (reference sequence). The CDR3 covers 16 residues. V shed 0 bases and J 4 bases; nucleotides not matched to a gene: 7. Material: PBMCs, mostly from graft donor cells, obtained 360 days after TCRalphabeta/CD19-depleted stem cell transplant. The chain is built from TRBV20-1 and TRBJ2-2; TRBD2 matches 8 bases. The source of this sequence is a male patient between 2 and 9 years old who had a stem cell transplant for acute lymphoblastic leukemia, so the T cells may come from the graft donor. The CDR3 spells CSARDFPGGRTGELFF. For the CDR3, the DNA is TGCAGTGCTAGAGATTTCCCGGGAGGGCGCACCGGGGAGCTGTTTTTT.